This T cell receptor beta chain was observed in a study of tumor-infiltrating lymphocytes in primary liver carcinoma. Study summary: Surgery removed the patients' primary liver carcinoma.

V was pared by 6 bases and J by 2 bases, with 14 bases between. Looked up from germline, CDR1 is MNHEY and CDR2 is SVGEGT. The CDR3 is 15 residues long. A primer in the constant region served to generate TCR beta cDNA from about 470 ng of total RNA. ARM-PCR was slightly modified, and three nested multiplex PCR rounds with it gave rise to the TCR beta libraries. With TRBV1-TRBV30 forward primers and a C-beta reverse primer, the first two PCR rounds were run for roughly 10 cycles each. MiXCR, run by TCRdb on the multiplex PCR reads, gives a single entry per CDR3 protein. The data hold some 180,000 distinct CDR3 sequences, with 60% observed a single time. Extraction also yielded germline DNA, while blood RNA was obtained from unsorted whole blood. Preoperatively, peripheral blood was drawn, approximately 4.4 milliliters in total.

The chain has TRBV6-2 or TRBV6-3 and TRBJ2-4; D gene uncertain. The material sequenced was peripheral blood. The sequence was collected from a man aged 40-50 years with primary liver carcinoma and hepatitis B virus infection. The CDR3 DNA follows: TGTGCCAGCAGACCACCGGAGCTAACCAAAAACATTCAGTACTTC. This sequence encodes CASRPPELTKNIQYF.